Each of the 26 T cell receptor beta chains below was sequenced from the same sample in a study of shared clonotypes between healthy human individuals. The method was immunoSEQ multiplex PCR; TCRdb's version includes in-frame clones alone and lacks a portion of them. The sample lists roughly 1,100,000 clones, about 75% occurring once. Source material: memory CD4+ T cells sorted from blood. The subset is: CD45RA-negative fraction. These receptors originate from a man aged 18 to 29 in good health.

In DNA form, the CDR3 reads TGCGCCAGCAGTAGGGAGGACACCGGGGAGCTGTTTTTT. It yields the protein CASSREDTGELFF. The chain joins TRBV10-2 to TRBJ2-2; a weak D match, TRBD2 (6 bases). Trimming pared 5 bases from V and 3 bases from J, leaving 7 bases between. Germline values: CDR1 WSHSY, CDR2 SAAADI. This CDR3 has 13 amino acids.

V gene TRBV18 combines with J gene TRBJ2-7; D might be TRBD2 (6 bases). Germline CDR1 reads KGHSH; CDR2 reads LQKENI. Trimming stripped 6 bases from V and 6 bases from J, with 27 bases between. The CDR3 runs 17 residues. The CDR3 DNA reads TGTGCCAGCTCGGAGAGGGACTCCGGGACCGCCGATCGCGAGCAGTACTTC. It encodes CASSERDSGTADREQYF.

The CDR3 region is CASSQGVAGGQETQYF. CDR3 DNA: TGTGCCAGCAGTCAAGGGGTAGCGGGAGGGCAAGAGACCCAGTACTTC. This sequence joins TRBV6-1 and TRBJ2-5, with 11 bases matching TRBD2. CDR3 length equals 16 residues. From germline, CDR1 is MNHNS and CDR2 SASEGT. V lost 5 bases to trimming and J lost 2 bases; unmatched junction nucleotides: 7.

There are a few counts of this clone. The chain employs TRBV2 and TRBJ2-1; 7 bases are shared with TRBD2. The CDR3 covers 14 residues. The V segment lost 1 base and the J segment 7 bases; nucleotides outside the gene matches: 4. Per the germline V gene, CDR1 is SNHLY and CDR2 is FYNNEI. CDR3 region: CASSEGEGGNEQFF. CDR3 in DNA: TGTGCCAGCAGTGAAGGGGAGGGAGGGAATGAGCAGTTCTTC.

The gene calls are TRBV7-9 and TRBJ2-6; D may correspond to TRBD1 or TRBD2 (5 bases each). Germline-derived CDR1 and CDR2 are SEHNR and FQNEAQ (reference sequence). Deletions cut 5 bases from V and 2 bases from J, with 16 bases between. The CDR3 spans 17 residues. The DNA of the CDR3 is TGTGCCAGCAGCCCAGAGGTGGGGGTAACTGGGGCCAACGTCCTGACTTTC. Residues: CASSPEVGVTGANVLTF.

This clone was counted at least ten times. For the CDR3, the DNA is TGTGCCGGCTGCCCGCGGGGGGACGATACGCAGTATTTT. As protein: CAGCPRGDDTQYF. This sequence joins TRBV30 and TRBJ2-3, with 8 bases matching TRBD2. Germline V gene sequence: CDR1 GTSNPN, CDR2 SVGIG (reference sequence). V shed 8 bases and J 6 bases; nucleotides not matched to a gene: 10. The CDR3 is made up of 13 amino acids.

The V call is TRBV30, the J call TRBJ1-1; D is unresolved. The V end lost 3 bases, the J end lost 2 bases, and 7 bases lay between the germline ends. Per the germline V gene, CDR1 is GTSNPN and CDR2 is SVGIG (reference sequence). This CDR3 is built from 12 residues. The CDR3 sequence: CAWRTTNTEAFF. The CDR3 nucleotides read TGTGCCTGGAGAACCACAAACACTGAAGCTTTCTTT.

The chain employs TRBV5-1 and TRBJ1-2, with D unresolved. The germline CDR1 and CDR2 sequences are SGHRS and YFSETQ. This CDR3 is built from 14 residues. Trimming took off 4 bases at V and 7 bases at J, with 17 bases between the two ends. The DNA of the CDR3 is TGCGCCAGCAGCCTGGACGGACGTGCTCTTGGCTACACCTTC. Protein sequence: CASSLDGRALGYTF.

The V gene is TRBV9, the J gene TRBJ1-1, with D perhaps TRBD1 (6 bases). Germline V gene sequence: CDR1 SGDLS, CDR2 YYNGEE. The V end lost 0 bases, the J end lost 5 bases, and 14 bases lay between the germline ends. This CDR3 has 15 amino acids. The CDR3 DNA sequence: TGTGCCAGCAGCGTAGGGGCAGGGGTAGGAACTGAAGCTTTCTTT. Amino acids: CASSVGAGVGTEAFF.

In its sample, this clone was seen once. The junction differs from germline at one of its ends, possibly a read error. The V and J genes are TRBV7-7 and TRBJ1-4, with unresolved D. Germline V gene lookup returns CDR1 SSHAT and CDR2 FNYEAQ (reference sequence). The CDR3 length is 13 residues. The CDR3 DNA is TGTGCTAGCAGCAGAGGACTTAATGAAAAACTGTTTTTT. Translation: CASSRGLNEKLFF.

In the case of this clone: Other DNA sequences in this specimen translate into the identical CDR3. The V call is TRBV20-1, the J call TRBJ2-1; D unclear. V was pared by 3 bases and J by 4 bases, with 4 bases between. This CDR3 has 11 amino acids. Germline CDR1 DFQATT, CDR2 SNEGSKA (reference sequence). CDR3 nucleotide sequence: TGCAGTGCTAGCGGTTACAATGAGCAGTTCTTC. Translation: CSASGYNEQFF.

This chain connects TRBV30 to TRBJ1-4, with 8 bases matching TRBD1. V dropped 5 bases and J dropped 0; count of bases not matched to a gene: 8. Germline V CDR1 and CDR2: GTSNPN, SVGIG (reference sequence). The CDR3 covers 16 residues. In nucleotides, the CDR3 is TGTGCCTGGGGATTTGGACAGGGTACAACTAATGAAAAACTGTTTTTT. This encodes CAWGFGQGTTNEKLFF. The full variable domain, in which reference TRBV30 and TRBJ1-4 provide the parts outside the CDR3, is SQTIHQWPATLVQPVGSPLSLECTVEGTSNPNLYWYRQAAGRGLQLLFYSVGIGQISSEVPQNLSASRPQDRQFILSSKKLLLSDSGFYLCAWGFGQGTTNEKLFFGSGTQLSVL.

This sequence joins TRBV9 and TRBJ1-2; no definite D call. The CDR3 is 16 amino acids. V was trimmed by 3 bases and J by 8 bases, leaving 23 bases between them. CDR1 is SGDLS and CDR2 is YYNGEE in the germline V gene. The CDR3 DNA follows: TGTGCCAGCAGCGCGGTGATCCCCCGGAAAGCGCGGGGCTACACCTTC. It specifies CASSAVIPRKARGYTF.

The chain is built from TRBV7-9 and TRBJ2-7; the match to TRBD1 covers 8 bases. This CDR3 spans 17 amino acids. J gave up 5 bases and V 5 bases, and 17 bases lay outside the gene matches. Looked up from germline, CDR1 is SEHNR and CDR2 is FQNEAQ (reference sequence). CDR3 amino acids: CASSHVGVTGGSNEQYF. The CDR3 DNA reads TGTGCCAGCAGCCATGTTGGGGTAACAGGGGGAAGCAACGAGCAGTACTTC.

The chain links TRBV2 to TRBJ1-5, with a tentative D call TRBD1 (5 bases). CDR3 size: 16 residues. Trimming removed 4 bases at V and 2 bases at J, with 15 bases between. Germline V gives CDR1 SNHLY, CDR2 FYNNEI. CDR3 nucleotides: TGTGCCAGCAGTGGTGGGACCAACACCGGCAATCAGCCCCAGCATTTT. It yields the protein CASSGGTNTGNQPQHF.

The gene calls are TRBV6-5 and TRBJ1-4; a weak D match, TRBD1 (6 bases). V gave up 0 bases and J gave up 8 bases, with 13 bases separating them. Germline assignment: CDR1 MNHEY and CDR2 SVGAGI. The CDR3 sequence is 15 residues long. The CDR3 region has the DNA TGTGCCAGCAGTTACTCGATGGGGGCCGGGGAAAAACTGTTTTTT. Amino acid sequence: CASSYSMGAGEKLFF.

The rearrangement uses TRBV28 and TRBJ1-2; 9 nucleotides line up with TRBD1. V lost 4 bases and J lost 4; bases outside the gene matches: 7. CDR3 length: 15 residues. Germline CDR1 MDHEN, CDR2 SYDVKM. CDR3 sequence: CASSWGDRASYGYTF. As DNA, the CDR3 is TGTGCCAGCAGTTGGGGGGACAGGGCTTCCTATGGCTACACCTTC.

Comments on this clone: At the DNA level, this CDR3 is encoded by other sequences in the same sample as well. This rearrangement joins TRBV5-1 to TRBJ2-5, with 9 bases matching TRBD1. CDR3 size: 14 residues. V was clipped by 0 bases and J by 4 bases; unmatched bases: 1. Germline V gene sequence: CDR1 SGHRS, CDR2 YFSETQ. The CDR3 DNA is TGCGCCAGCAGCTTGGTACAGGGGGCAGAGACCCAGTACTTC. Protein sequence: CASSLVQGAETQYF.

This clone was counted once. V and J are TRBV30 and TRBJ2-1; D is perhaps TRBD1 or TRBD2 (5 bases each). Between the trimmed V and J ends, which lost 3 bases and 4 bases, there was a span of 16 bases. Germline values: CDR1 GTSNPN, CDR2 SVGIG (reference sequence). The CDR3 sequence is 15 residues long. Written as DNA, the CDR3 is TGTGCCTGGAGCGGAATTGACAGCGGATACAATGAGCAGTTCTTC. This codes for CAWSGIDSGYNEQFF.

This chain joins TRBV5-1 and TRBJ2-3, with no clear D. Germline V gives CDR1 SGHRS, CDR2 YFSETQ. Between the trimmed V and J ends, which lost 4 bases and 5 bases, there was a span of 11 bases. CDR3 length equals 13 residues. Here the CDR3 reads CASSPGYGDTQYF. CDR3 nucleotides: TGCGCCAGCAGCCCGGGTTATGGAGATACGCAGTATTTT. The full variable domain, its missing parts supplied by reference TRBV5-1 and TRBJ2-3, is KAGVTQTPRYLIKTRGQQVTLSCSPISGHRSVSWYQQTPGQGLQFLFEYFSETQRNKGNFPGRFSGRQFSNSRSEMNVSTLELGDSALYLCASSPGYGDTQYFGPGTRLTVL.

This clone was recorded only once. The genes are TRBV6-1 and TRBJ2-3, with TRBD2 matching over 13 bases. V was pared by 7 bases and J by 6 bases, with 7 bases of the junction left unmatched. Germline V gene data show CDR1 as MNHNS and CDR2 as SASEGT. There are 15 residues in the CDR3. CDR3: CASTRTSGSWDTQYF. CDR3 DNA sequence: TGTGCCAGCACCCGGACTAGCGGGAGTTGGGATACGCAGTATTTT.

This chain uses TRBV30 with TRBJ1-6; TRBD1 matches at 7 bases. This CDR3 region has 12 residues. The V and J ends lost 4 bases and 7 bases, in that order; junction bases with no gene match: 1. Germline V gene data show CDR1 as GTSNPN and CDR2 as SVGIG (reference sequence). CDR3 residues: CAWNRGNSPLHF. CDR3 nucleotide sequence: TGTGCCTGGAACAGGGGAAATTCACCCCTCCACTTT.

About this clone itself: Distinct nucleotide sequences in the sample also encode this CDR3. The V and J genes are TRBV10-1 and TRBJ1-2; perhaps TRBD1 as D (5 bases). CDR3 length equals 13 residues. Looked up from germline, CDR1 is WNHNN and CDR2 is SYGVQD (reference sequence). Trimming removed 6 bases at V and 0 bases at J, with 8 bases between. CDR3 residues: CASSRDANYGYTF. The CDR3 DNA sequence: TGCGCCAGCAGCAGGGACGCTAACTATGGCTACACCTTC.

Turning to this clone: The sample has other DNA sequences that encode this CDR3 too. The chain uses TRBV5-1 and TRBJ2-7; D is unclear. Germline values: CDR1 SGHRS, CDR2 YFSETQ. This CDR3 contains 11 residues. Trimming took 0 bases from V and 6 from J, leaving 4 bases between them. The CDR3 sequence is CASSLGGEQYF. The DNA of the CDR3 is TGCGCCAGCAGCTTGGGGGGCGAGCAGTACTTC.

The J gene is TRBJ2-3, the V gene TRBV2; D gene ambiguous. CDR1 is SNHLY and CDR2 is FYNNEI in the germline V gene. Trimming stripped 6 bases from V and 2 bases from J, with 3 bases between. The CDR3 consists of 11 residues. Written as DNA, the CDR3 is TGTGCCAGCAGCAACACAGATACGCAGTATTTT. Translated, it gives CASSNTDTQYF.

The rearrangement links TRBV5-1 to TRBJ1-3, with D perhaps TRBD1 (6 bases). V shed 4 bases and J shed 0 bases, with 11 bases lying between them. This CDR3 contains 15 residues. Germline CDR1 SGHRS, CDR2 YFSETQ. CDR3 coding DNA: TGCGCCAGCAGCAGTACAGGGAACTCTGGAAACACCATATATTTT. As protein: CASSSTGNSGNTIYF.